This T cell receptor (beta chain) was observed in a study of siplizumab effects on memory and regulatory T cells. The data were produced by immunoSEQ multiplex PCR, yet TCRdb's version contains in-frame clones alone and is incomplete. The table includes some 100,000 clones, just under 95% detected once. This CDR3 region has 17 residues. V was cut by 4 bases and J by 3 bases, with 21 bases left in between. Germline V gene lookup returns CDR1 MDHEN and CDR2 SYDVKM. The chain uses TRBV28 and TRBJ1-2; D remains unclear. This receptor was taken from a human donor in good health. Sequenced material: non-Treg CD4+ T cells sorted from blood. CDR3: CASSSSMGSRVHYGYTF. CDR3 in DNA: TGTGCCAGCAGTTCTTCTATGGGATCGAGAGTTCACTATGGCTACACCTTC.